This T cell receptor beta chain came from a study of early stage breast cancer tumors. Whole-study context: Most invasive tumors, about 70% of the 16, were ER+/PR+/HER2-. Study-level points and caveats: Most shared enriched TCRB sequences were commonly generated ones. Unsorted bulk genomic DNA sequencing lacked pairing and functional marker data. Tumors had approximately 2.4-fold higher T cell density than normal breast.

Comment on this clone: Its antigen is not known.

The CDR3 is 14 amino acids. The V and J ends lost 0 bases and 3 bases respectively, with 9 bases between them. CDR1 MNHNY and CDR2 SVGAGI come from the germline V gene (reference sequence). Sequencing was performed with immunoSEQ multiplex PCR; in TCRdb, only in-frame clones are kept and a portion is missing. In the table there are about 36,000 clones, 70% to 85% of which are singletons. Sequenced input: blood. This TCR came from a person between 55 and 69 years old with breast cancer. The V call is TRBV6-6, the J call TRBJ2-7; the D is unclear. CDR3 coding DNA: TGTGCCAGCAGTTACTCCCACAACTTCTACGAGCAGTACTTC. Its translation: CASSYSHNFYEQYF.